A single sample gave rise to the 28 T cell receptor beta chains below, sequenced in a study of T cells in Graves' hyperthyroidism and ophthalmopathy (dated by TCRdb to between 2018 and 2021). Receptor libraries were prepared by multiplex PCR. TCRdb shows the sequencer as Illumina HiSeq 2000. The TCR beta CDR3 regions were amplified from the RNA transcripts. For the first round of RT-PCR on the TCR CDR3, the HTBI primer set was used together with the Qiagen OneStep RT-PCR kit. TCRdb took the public reads, trimmed them with fastp at Q25, ran MiXCR for clone calling and kept in-frame beta chains. Rows with one shared CDR3 protein collapse into an entry with the most common genes and DNA. The table for this sample lists about 330,000 distinct CDR3 sequences; approximately 14% of them were counted only once. The ten top clones hold 30% to 40% of the sample. The sample was blood. These receptors were taken from a woman in her 40s with Graves' ophthalmopathy.

This clonotype was picked up a small number of times. V gene TRBV27 combines with J gene TRBJ1-6, with a weak D call TRBD1 (5 bases). V lost 3 bases and J lost 5, with 11 bases in between. The germline V gene has CDR1 MNHEY and CDR2 SMNVEV (reference sequence). The CDR3 runs to 15 residues. DNA for the CDR3: TGTGCCAGCAGTTTCATTGACAGACATAATTCACCCCTCCACTTT. Its translation: CASSFIDRHNSPLHF.

J is TRBJ2-7 and V is TRBV20-1; D call uncertain. The germline V and J ends were trimmed by 1 base and 2 bases, with 9 bases remaining between them. The CDR3 has 13 residues. The germline V gene has CDR1 DFQATT and CDR2 SNEGSKA (reference sequence). The chain's CDR3 is CSARARSTYEQYF. The CDR3 bases are TGCAGTGCTAGAGCGAGGTCGACCTACGAGCAGTACTTC.

This clonotype occurred a few times. This chain links TRBV11-2 with TRBJ1-3; D unclear. CDR3 length: 14 amino acids. The germline V gene encodes CDR1 SGHAT and CDR2 FQNNGV. Trimming left V 1 base short and J 2 bases short, with 6 bases between. For the CDR3, the DNA is TGTGCCAGCAGCTTAGGCCCCACTGGAAACACCATATATTTT. Translating gives CASSLGPTGNTIYF.

The chain joins TRBV3-1 to TRBJ2-3; 10 bases fit TRBD2. J lost 2 bases, V lost 5 bases, and 10 bases had no gene match. This CDR3 comprises 17 residues. Germline V CDR1 and CDR2: LGHDT, YNNKEL (reference sequence). CDR3 DNA: TGTGCCAGCAGCGATCCTACTAGCGGGGAATACACAGATACGCAGTATTTT. Translation gives CASSDPTSGEYTDTQYF.

The V and J genes are TRBV3-1 and TRBJ2-3; possible D gene TRBD2, 6 bases. Germline V gene sequence: CDR1 LGHDT, CDR2 YNNKEL (reference sequence). This CDR3 is 16 amino acids long. Trimming took 0 bases from V and 1 from J, leaving 11 bases between them. The CDR3 DNA sequence: TGTGCCAGCAGCCAAGATGGGGGGATCGGCACAGATACGCAGTATTTT. Protein sequence: CASSQDGGIGTDTQYF.

This clonotype was picked up a small number of times. V and J are TRBV20-1 and TRBJ2-7, with D perhaps matching TRBD1 or TRBD2 (5 bases each). In germline, CDR1 is DFQATT, CDR2 SNEGSKA (reference sequence). This CDR3 has 13 residues. V lost 6 bases to trimming and J lost 4 bases, with 16 bases between them. CDR3 amino acids: CSAKYGTEYEQYF. CDR3 bases: TGCAGTGCAAAATACGGGACGGAGTACGAGCAGTACTTC.

The chain is built from TRBV6-6 and TRBJ2-2; unclear D gene. Germline CDR1 is MNHNY and CDR2 is SVGAGI (reference sequence). The CDR3 runs to 13 residues. Trimming took 3 bases from V and 6 from J, leaving 8 bases between them. CDR3 residues: CASSYSGPGELFF. The CDR3 bases are TGTGCCAGCAGTTATTCGGGCCCCGGGGAGCTGTTTTTT.

This clonotype was seen repeatedly, ten times or more. The chain recombines TRBV5-1 with TRBJ2-3, with 7 bases fitting TRBD2. The CDR3 is made up of 13 amino acids. Germline V gene data show CDR1 as SGHRS and CDR2 as YFSETQ. Trimming took 4 bases from V and 1 from J; bases not matched to a gene: 0. The CDR3 protein is CASSRGGTDTQYF. CDR3 nucleotides: TGCGCCAGCAGCCGGGGGGGCACAGATACGCAGTATTTT.

This clonotype was seen at least ten times. The chain recombines TRBV2 with TRBJ2-1; 12 bases fit TRBD2. Germline assignment: CDR1 SNHLY and CDR2 FYNNEI. CDR3 length: 13 residues. Losses at the gene ends were 7 bases for V and 9 bases for J; bases not matched to a gene: 4. CDR3 sequence: CASKTSGGGEQFF. The CDR3 bases are TGTGCCAGCAAGACTAGCGGGGGCGGTGAGCAGTTCTTC.

Ten or more counts support this clonotype. The chain links TRBV7-9 to TRBJ1-2; 7 bases map to TRBD1. The germline V gene encodes CDR1 SEHNR and CDR2 FQNEAQ (reference sequence). J was trimmed by 3 bases and V by 1 base; bases with no gene match: 2. The length of the CDR3 is 14 residues. The CDR3 here is CASSLVGTDYGYTF. CDR3 nucleotides: TGTGCCAGCAGCTTAGTCGGGACAGACTATGGCTACACCTTC.

The rearrangement joins TRBV30 to TRBJ2-7, with D perhaps matching TRBD2 (5 bases). Per germline, CDR1 GTSNPN and CDR2 SVGIG (reference sequence). The CDR3 contains 12 residues. Trimming shortened V by 5 bases and J by 7 bases, and 15 bases separated the two germline ends. The CDR3 coding sequence is TGTGCCTGGGGACCTCCTCGGGGTGAGCAGTACTTC. Protein sequence: CAWGPPRGEQYF.

The rearrangement links TRBV3-1 to TRBJ1-3, with no clear D. Looked up from germline, CDR1 is LGHDT and CDR2 is YNNKEL (reference sequence). CDR3 length equals 16 residues. Trimming took off 4 bases at V and 0 bases at J, with 13 bases between the two ends. CDR3 DNA: TGTGCCAGCAGCCCTTTGGTACTGTCCTCTGGAAACACCATATATTTT. This gives the protein CASSPLVLSSGNTIYF.

Many counts were recorded for this clonotype. The chain uses TRBV27 and TRBJ2-3; 7 positions match TRBD2. V lost 2 bases to trimming and J lost 6 bases; unmatched junction nucleotides: 8. Germline assignment: CDR1 MNHEY and CDR2 SMNVEV (reference sequence). The CDR3 spans 15 residues. CDR3 residues: CASSLSGTWADTQYF. The DNA for the CDR3 is TGTGCCAGCAGTTTAAGCGGGACTTGGGCCGATACGCAGTATTTT.

At least ten counts were recorded for this clonotype. The rearrangement joins TRBV12-3 or TRBV12-4 to TRBJ1-1; perhaps TRBD1 as D (6 bases). This CDR3 region has 15 residues. Trimming cost V 6 bases and J 3 bases, with 17 bases left between them. The DNA for the CDR3 is TGTGCCAGCAGACCCCCAGGGGCCGGATACACTGAAGCTTTCTTT. Residues: CASRPPGAGYTEAFF.

This clonotype has just a few counts. The genes are TRBV3-1 and TRBJ2-7, with D unresolved. This CDR3 is built from 14 residues. Trimming removed 3 bases at V and 0 bases at J, with 9 bases between. Germline V gene data show CDR1 as LGHDT and CDR2 as YNNKEL (reference sequence). CDR3 in amino acids: CASSHFPDSYEQYF. CDR3 sequence (DNA): TGTGCCAGCAGCCACTTTCCGGACTCCTACGAGCAGTACTTC.

This clonotype has at least ten counts. The chain employs TRBV11-3 and TRBJ2-4; D is perhaps TRBD1 (5 bases). CDR1 is SGHNT, CDR2 YENEEA, per germline. Trimming removed 0 bases from V and 0 bases from J, with 12 bases in between. The CDR3 covers 17 residues. CDR3 loop: CASSLDYWGKAKNIQYF. DNA for the CDR3: TGTGCCAGCAGCTTAGATTATTGGGGCAAAGCCAAAAACATTCAGTACTTC. The whole variable domain, remainder taken from reference TRBV11-3 and TRBJ2-4, is EAGVVQSPRYKIIEKKQPVAFWCNPISGHNTLYWYLQNLGQGPELLIRYENEEAVDDSQLPKDRFSAERLKGVDSTLKIQPAELGDSAVYLCASSLDYWGKAKNIQYFGAGTRLSVL.

The CDR3 spells CASRNGLNSGWPPVNTGELFF. CDR3 DNA: TGTGCCAGCCGAAACGGACTGAATAGCGGGTGGCCGCCTGTGAACACCGGGGAGCTGTTTTTT. The chain joins TRBV9 to TRBJ2-2; TRBD2 agrees at 7 bases. The V segment lost 7 bases and the J segment 1 base; nucleotides outside the gene matches: 25. The CDR3 is 21 amino acids. CDR1 SGDLS and CDR2 YYNGEE come from the germline V gene.

J is TRBJ2-2 and V is TRBV5-6, with 9 bases identical to TRBD1. Germline CDR1 is SGHDT and CDR2 is YYEEEE. The CDR3 contains 14 residues. V lost 6 bases to trimming and J lost 5 bases; unmatched junction nucleotides: 5. CDR3 bases: TGTGCCAGCAACCTAGGGACAGGGACCGGGGAGCTGTTTTTT. This encodes CASNLGTGTGELFF.

This clonotype turned up a few times. The junction differs from germline at one of its ends, possibly a read error. V and J are TRBV30 and TRBJ2-3; tentatively, D is TRBD1 (6 bases). The CDR3 runs 15 residues. Looked up from germline, CDR1 is GTSNPN and CDR2 is SVGIG (reference sequence). The CDR3 nucleotides read TGTGCATGGAGTTTTGCAGGGGCCCGGGCAGATACGCAGTATTTT. It codes for CAWSFAGARADTQYF. Drawing the rest from reference TRBV30 and TRBJ2-3, the complete variable domain is SQTIHQWPATLVQPVGSPLSLECTVEGTSNPNLYWYRQAAGRGLQLLFYSVGIGQISSEVPQNLSASRPQDRQFILSSKKLLLSDSGFYLCAWSFAGARADTQYFGPGTRLTVL.

This clonotype has a count of ten or more. This sequence joins TRBV12-3 or TRBV12-4 and TRBJ2-2; D ambiguous. The V and J ends lost 1 base and 10 bases respectively, with 7 bases between them. The CDR3 sequence is 12 residues long. In DNA form, the CDR3 reads TGTGCCAGCAGTTTAGATCAGGCGGAGCTGTTTTTT. Protein: CASSLDQAELFF.

This clonotype came up a few times. The chain links TRBV7-2 to TRBJ2-5; D is possibly TRBD2 (5 bases). Looked up from germline, CDR1 is SGHTA and CDR2 is FQGNSA. Trimming removed 3 bases at V and 9 bases at J, with 17 bases between. The CDR3 runs to 14 residues. CDR3 sequence reads: CASSLGRAAAAQYF. CDR3 DNA sequence: TGTGCCAGCAGCTTGGGCAGAGCAGCGGCGGCCCAGTACTTC.

This clonotype was observed many times. Relative to the germline gene, one junction end is altered; a read error may explain this. The rearrangement joins TRBV28 to TRBJ1-1; 9 bases map to TRBD1. Germline CDR1 and CDR2: MDHEN and SYDVKM. The CDR3 spans 15 residues. CDR3 nucleotides: TGTGCCAGCGAAAGTAGTGACAGGGGGAACTCTGAAGCTTTCTTT. Translation: CASESSDRGNSEAFF.

This clonotype has at least ten counts. The V and J genes are TRBV3-1 and TRBJ1-3, with unresolved D. Trimming took 1 base from V and 2 from J, leaving 9 bases between them. The CDR3 contains 15 residues. Germline-derived CDR1 and CDR2 are LGHDT and YNNKEL (reference sequence). The CDR3 DNA reads as TGTGCCAGCAGCCAAGTGACGGGCCCTGGAAACACCATATATTTT. Its protein product is CASSQVTGPGNTIYF. Supplemented by reference TRBV3-1 and TRBJ1-3, the full variable domain reads DTAVSQTPKYLVTQMGNDKSIKCEQNLGHDTMYWYKQDSKKFLKIMFSYNNKELIINETVPNRFSPKSPDKAHLNLHINSLELGDSAVYFCASSQVTGPGNTIYFGEGSWLTVV.

This clonotype was found many times. CDR3 sequence (DNA): TGTGCCAGCAGCTTAACAGGGGTCCACGAGCAGTACTTC. Amino acids: CASSLTGVHEQYF. V and J are TRBV13 and TRBJ2-7; 7 bases align to TRBD1. With 2 bases clipped from V and 5 bases from J, the junction kept 3 bases outside the gene matches. The CDR3 contains 13 residues. Per the germline V gene, CDR1 is PRHDT and CDR2 is FYEKMQ (reference sequence).

There are many counts of this clonotype. The chain couples TRBV6-1 to TRBJ1-2; TRBD1 is a possible D gene (5 bases). The length of the CDR3 is 11 residues. Germline V gives CDR1 MNHNS, CDR2 SASEGT. The V gene lost 1 base and the J gene lost 14 bases, with 11 bases spanning the gap. CDR3 DNA sequence: TGTGCCAGCAGTGAAGAGGGACCTTGGACCTTC. Protein sequence: CASSEEGPWTF.

This clonotype was found many times. The genes are TRBV2 and TRBJ2-4, with D tentatively TRBD2 (5 bases). The CDR3 consists of 13 residues. V shed 10 bases and J shed 2 bases, with 12 bases lying between them. CDR1 and CDR2 (germline): SNHLY, FYNNEI. Here the CDR3 reads CAILEGTKNIQYF. The CDR3 DNA reads TGTGCCATCCTCGAGGGTACCAAAAACATTCAGTACTTC.

This clonotype has ten or more counts. V gene TRBV20-1 combines with J gene TRBJ2-7; 7 positions agree with TRBD1. The junction had 8 bases not matched to a gene; V was cut back by 4 bases and J by 2 bases. The CDR3 consists of 14 residues. The V gene's germline CDR1 is DFQATT and CDR2 SNEGSKA (reference sequence). DNA of the CDR3: TGCAGTGCTACGGAAAGGGACAGCACCTACGAGCAGTACTTC. As protein: CSATERDSTYEQYF.

This clonotype was counted many times. The gene calls are TRBV20-1 and TRBJ1-3; D is uncertain. Deletions cut 0 bases from V and 1 base from J, with 10 bases between. Germline V gives CDR1 DFQATT, CDR2 SNEGSKA (reference sequence). The CDR3 length is 15 residues. CDR3 loop: CSARDYWGSGNTIYF. The CDR3 DNA follows: TGCAGTGCTAGAGATTATTGGGGTTCTGGAAACACCATATATTTT.